These T cell receptor beta chains were read from a single sample in a study of cytomegalovirus exposure and HLA in healthy donors. Clones were sequenced by immunoSEQ multiplex PCR, and TCRdb holds only the in-frame ones, with some missing. Here the sample spans approximately 140,000 clones, more than 75% being singletons. The sequencing input was PBMCs. All receptors derive from a human donor in good health. Both conserved end residues are part of each CDR3. D genes are given only for firm matches. Clone size, where shown, is once, few, many, or a class for clones that have expanded.

J	V	D	size	DNA	CDR3
TRBJ1-4	TRBV19	-	-	TGTGCCAGTAACCGCAGGCCTGCAACTAATGAAAAACTGTTTTTT	CASNRRPATNEKLFF
TRBJ2-2	TRBV9	TRBD2	-	TGTGCCAGCAGCGTAGGGATTAGCGGGGGCTTTTCGAACACCGGGGAGCTGTTTTTT	CASSVGISGGFSNTGELFF
TRBJ2-1	TRBV5-1	-	-	TGCGCCAGCAGCCCTCCAGGGAATGAGCAGTTCTTC	CASSPPGNEQFF
TRBJ1-2	TRBV7-8	-	few	TGTGCCAGCCGGAGGACCGGGACTGAGGATGGCTACACCTTC	CASRRTGTEDGYTF
TRBJ1-4	TRBV7-8	-	-	TGTGCCAGCAGCGGCCGAGGGGGTGGAAAACTGTTTTTT	CASSGRGGGKLFF
TRBJ2-7	TRBV27	-	-	TGTGCCAGCAGTGCCTGGCGGACTCCTCACGAGCAGTACTTC	CASSAWRTPHEQYF
TRBJ2-3	TRBV11-2	TRBD2	few	TGTGCCAGCAGCTTTGGGCTAGCGGGGGATACGCAGTATTTT	CASSFGLAGDTQYF
TRBJ2-1	TRBV5-8	TRBD2	-	TGTGCCAGCAGCTCTGGACTAGCGGGAGATTTGGGCAATGAGCAGTTCTTC	CASSSGLAGDLGNEQFF
TRBJ2-7	TRBV7-2	-	-	TGTGCCAGCAGCTTTCGGGGGTCCTACGAGCAGTACTTC	CASSFRGSYEQYF
TRBJ1-5	TRBV2	TRBD1	-	TGTGCCAGCAGTGCCCAGGGGGGCCAGCCCCAGCATTTT	CASSAQGGQPQHF
TRBJ2-3	TRBV9	TRBD2	-	TGTGCCAGCAGCCCATTGACCGGGACTAGCTGGCGGACAGATACGCAGTATTTT	CASSPLTGTSWRTDTQYF
TRBJ1-1	TRBV7-9	TRBD1	-	TGTTCCAGCAGACAGGGGAGGACTGAAGCTTTCTTT	CSSRQGRTEAFF
TRBJ2-7	TRBV30	TRBD2	-	TGTGCCTGGAGTGTGAGCTCTAGCGGGGGGTCCTACGAGCAGTACTTC	CAWSVSSSGGSYEQYF
TRBJ2-3	TRBV7-2	-	-	TGTGCCAGCAGCGCATTGAGACAGCCCACAGATACGCAGTATTTT	CASSALRQPTDTQYF
TRBJ1-4	TRBV10-1	TRBD1	-	TGCGCCGGACACGACAGGGGATCGACTAATGAAAAACTGTTTTTT	CAGHDRGSTNEKLFF
TRBJ1-5	TRBV7-8	TRBD1	-	TGTGCCAGCAGCCCGGACAGGGTCAGCGATCAGCCCCAGCATTTT	CASSPDRVSDQPQHF
TRBJ2-3	TRBV6-1	TRBD2	-	TGTGCCAGCAGTGAAGCGTGGGCGGGAGCGCCTGGTTACGATACGCAGTATTTT	CASSEAWAGAPGYDTQYF
TRBJ1-1	TRBV5-3	-	-	TGTGCCAGAAGCTTCCGAGATGTGTTGAACACTGAAGCTTTCTTT	CARSFRDVLNTEAFF
TRBJ2-5	TRBV29-1	-	few	TGCAGCGTTGCAGGGGCATCCCAAGAGACCCAGTACTTC	CSVAGASQETQYF
TRBJ1-4	TRBV7-6	-	-	TGTGCCAGCAGCTTATCGGCAGGGTTCGAAAAACTGTTTTTT	CASSLSAGFEKLFF
TRBJ1-1	TRBV14	TRBD1	-	TGTGCCAGCAGCTCAAGAAGGGGGACAGGGAAGACTGAAGCTTTCTTT	CASSSRRGTGKTEAFF
TRBJ1-2	TRBV15	TRBD1	-	TGTGCCACCAGCAGAGATCGAGTGACAGGGGCCCTTAACTATGGCTACACCTTC	CATSRDRVTGALNYGYTF
TRBJ1-1	TRBV11-2	-	-	TGTGCCAGCAGCTTCGGGAACACTGAAGCTTTCTTT	CASSFGNTEAFF
TRBJ2-3	TRBV14	-	-	TGTGCCAGCAGCCAGCCGGGAGGCACAGATACGCAGTATTTT	CASSQPGGTDTQYF
TRBJ1-2	TRBV19	-	-	TGTGCCAGTAGTATAGGAGTTGGCTACACCTTC	CASSIGVGYTF
TRBJ2-1	TRBV2	TRBD1	-	TGTGCCAGCAGTAAAGACAGGGCGAGCAATGAGCAGTTCTTC	CASSKDRASNEQFF
TRBJ1-1	TRBV19	-	-	TGTGCCAGTAGCGAGTACCGGGATCTTGAAGCTTTCTTT	CASSEYRDLEAFF
TRBJ1-2	TRBV27	-	-	TGTGCCAGCAAAATAGGGGTTAACTATGGCTACACCTTC	CASKIGVNYGYTF
TRBJ2-3	TRBV10-3	TRBD1	-	TGTGCCATCAAGACAGGGGGCAACACAGATACGCAGTATTTT	CAIKTGGNTDTQYF
TRBJ2-1	TRBV19	-	-	TGTGCCAGTAGGCTAGCCGGGCGGGGAGACAATGAGCAGTTCTTC	CASRLAGRGDNEQFF
TRBJ2-1	TRBV27	-	-	TGTGCCACCTCCCAGGGCAGTAAGCGGGAGTTCTTC	CATSQGSKREFF
TRBJ2-7	TRBV5-1	TRBD2	-	TGCGCCAGCAGCCCGCGGACTAGCGGGATACCCCCCCTCTACGAGCAGTACTTC	CASSPRTSGIPPLYEQYF
TRBJ2-1	TRBV4-1	-	-	TGCGCCAGCAGCCAAGGTGGTAGGGGCTCCTACAATGAGCAGTTCTTC	CASSQGGRGSYNEQFF
TRBJ1-1	TRBV4-3	-	-	TGCGCCAGCAGCCAGAAATTAGACTGGCGGATTATGGAGAACACTGAAGCTTTCTTT	CASSQKLDWRIMENTEAFF
TRBJ2-5	TRBV9	-	-	TGTGCCAGCAGCCCGCGGGGCCAAGAGACCCAGTACTTC	CASSPRGQETQYF
TRBJ2-7	TRBV27	-	-	TGTGCCAGCAGTTTCTCGCAGGGGCCCTACGAGCAGTACTTC	CASSFSQGPYEQYF
TRBJ2-5	TRBV10-3	-	-	TGTGCCATCAGTAGTTTCGACAGCCAAGAGACCCAGTACTTC	CAISSFDSQETQYF
TRBJ1-5	TRBV15	TRBD1	-	TGTGCCACCAGCAGAGGAGGGACAGCCTCCAGGCCCCAGCATTTT	CATSRGGTASRPQHF
TRBJ1-2	TRBV28	TRBD1	-	TGTGCCAGCAGTACTCAAGTGGGACAGGGAGTGACTCACACCTTC	CASSTQVGQGVTHTF
TRBJ2-1	TRBV28	TRBD2	-	TGTGCCAGCAGTTTAGGGCTAGCGGTCGATGAGCAGTTCTTC	CASSLGLAVDEQFF
TRBJ2-3	TRBV7-2	TRBD2	-	TGTGCCAGCAGCCAGACTAGCAGGTGGAGCACAGATACGCAGTATTTT	CASSQTSRWSTDTQYF
TRBJ2-1	TRBV29-1	-	-	TGCAGCGTTGAAGATGCATGGACAGATTACAATGAGCAGTTCTTC	CSVEDAWTDYNEQFF
TRBJ2-1	TRBV5-1	-	-	TGCGCCAGCAGCTTGGCCTTGCGGGTTGGGATCGATGAGCAGTTCTTC	CASSLALRVGIDEQFF
TRBJ2-3	TRBV7-9	TRBD1	-	TGTGCCAGCAGCTCGGGGACAGAGCTCACAGATACGCAGTATTTT	CASSSGTELTDTQYF
TRBJ2-2	TRBV15	-	-	TGTGCTACCAGCAAGCGCGGGCAGGCGAACACCGGGGAGCTGTTTTTT	CATSKRGQANTGELFF
TRBJ1-3	TRBV5-1	-	few	TGCGCCAGCAGCCCGGGGCGGGACTCTGGAAACACCATATATTTT	CASSPGRDSGNTIYF
TRBJ2-1	TRBV7-6	TRBD2	-	TGTGCCAGCAGCCCCCCATGGCTAGCGGGGGTAGGGGATTACAATGAGCAGTTCTTC	CASSPPWLAGVGDYNEQFF
TRBJ2-6	TRBV18	-	few	TGTGCCAGCTCACCACAGCCGGGCTCTGGGGCCAACGTCCTGACTTTC	CASSPQPGSGANVLTF
TRBJ2-7	TRBV19	TRBD1	few	TGTGCCAGTAGCTGGGGGACAGGGAACTACGAGCAGTACTTC	CASSWGTGNYEQYF